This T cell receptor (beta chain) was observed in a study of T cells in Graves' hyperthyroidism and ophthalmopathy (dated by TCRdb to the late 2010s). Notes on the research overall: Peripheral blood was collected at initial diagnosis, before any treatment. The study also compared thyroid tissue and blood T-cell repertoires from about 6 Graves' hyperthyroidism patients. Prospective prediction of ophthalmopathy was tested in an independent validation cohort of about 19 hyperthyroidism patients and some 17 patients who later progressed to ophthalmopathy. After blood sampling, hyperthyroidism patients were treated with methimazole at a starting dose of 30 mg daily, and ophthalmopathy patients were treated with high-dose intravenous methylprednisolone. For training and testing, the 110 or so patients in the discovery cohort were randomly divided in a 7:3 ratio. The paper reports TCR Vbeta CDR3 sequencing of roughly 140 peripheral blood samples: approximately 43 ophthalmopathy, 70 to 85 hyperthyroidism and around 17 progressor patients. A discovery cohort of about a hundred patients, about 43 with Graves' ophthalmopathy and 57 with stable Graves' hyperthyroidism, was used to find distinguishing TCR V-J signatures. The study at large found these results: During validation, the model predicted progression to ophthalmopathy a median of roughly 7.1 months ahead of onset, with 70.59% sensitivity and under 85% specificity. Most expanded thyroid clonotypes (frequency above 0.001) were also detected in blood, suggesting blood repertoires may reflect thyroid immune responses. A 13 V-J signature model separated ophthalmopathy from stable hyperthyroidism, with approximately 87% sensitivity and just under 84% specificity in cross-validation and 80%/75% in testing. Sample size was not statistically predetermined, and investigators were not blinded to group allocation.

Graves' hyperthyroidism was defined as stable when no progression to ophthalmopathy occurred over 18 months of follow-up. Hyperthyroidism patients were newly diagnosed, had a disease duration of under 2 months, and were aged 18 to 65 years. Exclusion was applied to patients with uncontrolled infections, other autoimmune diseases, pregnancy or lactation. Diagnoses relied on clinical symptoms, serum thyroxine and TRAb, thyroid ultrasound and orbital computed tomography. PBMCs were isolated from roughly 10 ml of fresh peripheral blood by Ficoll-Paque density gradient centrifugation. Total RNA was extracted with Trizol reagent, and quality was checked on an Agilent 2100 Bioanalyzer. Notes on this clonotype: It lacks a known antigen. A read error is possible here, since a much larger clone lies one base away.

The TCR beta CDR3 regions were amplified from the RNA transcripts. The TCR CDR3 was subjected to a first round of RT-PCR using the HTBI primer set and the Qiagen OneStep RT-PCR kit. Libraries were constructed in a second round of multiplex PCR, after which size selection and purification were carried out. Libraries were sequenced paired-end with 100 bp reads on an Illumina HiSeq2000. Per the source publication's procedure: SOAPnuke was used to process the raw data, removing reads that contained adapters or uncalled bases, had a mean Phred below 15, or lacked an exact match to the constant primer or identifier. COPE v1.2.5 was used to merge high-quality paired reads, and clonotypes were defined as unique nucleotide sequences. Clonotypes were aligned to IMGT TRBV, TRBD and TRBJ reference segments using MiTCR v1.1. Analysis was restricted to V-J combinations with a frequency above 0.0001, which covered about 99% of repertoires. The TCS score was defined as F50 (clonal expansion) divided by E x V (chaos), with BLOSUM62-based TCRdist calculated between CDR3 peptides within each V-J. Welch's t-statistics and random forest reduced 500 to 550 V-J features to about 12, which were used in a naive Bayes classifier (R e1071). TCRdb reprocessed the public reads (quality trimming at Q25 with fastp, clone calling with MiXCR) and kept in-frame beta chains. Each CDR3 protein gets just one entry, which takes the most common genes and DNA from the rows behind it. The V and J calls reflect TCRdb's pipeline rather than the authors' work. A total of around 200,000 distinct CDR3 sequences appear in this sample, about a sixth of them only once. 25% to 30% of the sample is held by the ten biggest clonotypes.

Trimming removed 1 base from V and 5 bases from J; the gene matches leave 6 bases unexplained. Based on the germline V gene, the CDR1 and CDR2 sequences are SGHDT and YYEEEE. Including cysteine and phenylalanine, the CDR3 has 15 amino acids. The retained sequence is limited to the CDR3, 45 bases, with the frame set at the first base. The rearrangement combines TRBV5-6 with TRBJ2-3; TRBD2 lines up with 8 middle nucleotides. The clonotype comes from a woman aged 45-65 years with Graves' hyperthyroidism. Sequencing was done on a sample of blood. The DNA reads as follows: TGTGCCAGCAGCTTGTACGGGGGGGCCCGAGATACGCAGTATTTT. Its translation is CASSLYGGARDTQYF.